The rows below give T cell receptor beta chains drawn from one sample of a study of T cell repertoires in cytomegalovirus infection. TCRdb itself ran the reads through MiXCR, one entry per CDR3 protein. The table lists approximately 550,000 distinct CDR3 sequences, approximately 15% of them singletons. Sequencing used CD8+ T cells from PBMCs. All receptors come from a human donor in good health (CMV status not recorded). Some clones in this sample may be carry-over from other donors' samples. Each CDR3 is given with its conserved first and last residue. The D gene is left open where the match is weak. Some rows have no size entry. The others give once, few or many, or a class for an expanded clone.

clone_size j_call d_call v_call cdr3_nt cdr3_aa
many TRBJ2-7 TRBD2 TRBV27 TGTGCCAGCAGTTTATCGGCCCCAGGTAGCGGGGCATACGAGCAGTACTTC CASSLSAPGSGAYEQYF
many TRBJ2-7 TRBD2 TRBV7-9 TGTGCCAGCAGCTCCCCCACTAGCGGGGGTCCCTACGAGCAGTACTTC CASSSPTSGGPYEQYF
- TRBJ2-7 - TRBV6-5 TGTGCCAGCAGTTACTCACAGGAATCCTACGAGCAGTACTTC CASSYSQESYEQYF
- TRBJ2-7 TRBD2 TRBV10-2 TGCGCCACCCGACCGGGACTAGCCCACGAGCAGTACTTC CATRPGLAHEQYF
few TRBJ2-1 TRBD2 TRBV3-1 TGTGCCAGCAGCCTTCGCATTGGGGGGGAGGGCCTCTACAATGAGCAGTTCTTC CASSLRIGGEGLYNEQFF
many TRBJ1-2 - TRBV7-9 TGTGCCAGCAGTTTAAACGGTTGGGGCTACACCTTC CASSLNGWGYTF
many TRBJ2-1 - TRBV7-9 TGTGCCAGCAGCTTACCCCGGGACGGGAGCTCCTACAATGAGCAGTTCTTC CASSLPRDGSSYNEQFF
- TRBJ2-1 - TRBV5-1 TGCGCCAGCAGGGTAGAGTACAATGAGCAGTTCTTC CASRVEYNEQFF
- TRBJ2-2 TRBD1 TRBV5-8 TGTGCCAGCAGAGTGGAGAGCAGGGGGTACACCGGGGAGCTGTTTTTT CASRVESRGYTGELFF
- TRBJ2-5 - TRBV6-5 TGTGCCAGCAGTTACTCGGGAAGGGGCGAGACCCAGTACTTC CASSYSGRGETQYF
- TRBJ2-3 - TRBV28 TGTGCCAGCAGCTCTATGGGGGAGGCAGATACGCAGTATTTT CASSSMGEADTQYF
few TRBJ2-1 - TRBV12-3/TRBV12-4 TGTGCCAGCACACAGTGGGGCAGTATGGGTGAGCAGTTCTTC CASTQWGSMGEQFF
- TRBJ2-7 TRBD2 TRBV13 TGTGACAGCAGCTTAGGCCTCGGGAGGGGATACGAGCAGTACTTC CDSSLGLGRGYEQYF
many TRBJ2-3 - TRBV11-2 TGTGCCAGCAGCCCCTACCCCCTGTTGGATACGCAGTATTTT CASSPYPLLDTQYF
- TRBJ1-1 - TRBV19 TGTGCCAGTAGTATCTCCCAGGCTCTGAACACTGAAGCTTTCTTT CASSISQALNTEAFF
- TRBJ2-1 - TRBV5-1 TGCGCCAGCAGCTCATCCCGGGACTCTGGGGGGTTCTTC CASSSSRDSGGFF
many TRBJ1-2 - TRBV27 TGTGCCAGCAGTTTGGGAGGGGAGTACACCTTC CASSLGGEYTF
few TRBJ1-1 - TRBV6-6 TGTGCCAGCAGTTACTCAGGTGTAGGTGAAGCTTTCTTT CASSYSGVGEAFF
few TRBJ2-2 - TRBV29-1 TGCAGCGTTGAGGGGCCGAACACCGGGGAGCTGTTTTTT CSVEGPNTGELFF
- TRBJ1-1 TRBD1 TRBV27 TGTGCCAGCAGTTCACTGCCAGGGGGCATGGACACTGAAGCTTTCTTT CASSSLPGGMDTEAFF
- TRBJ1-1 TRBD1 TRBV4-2 TGTGCCAGCAGCCAAGATAGGGGACAGGAAGCTTTCTTT CASSQDRGQEAFF
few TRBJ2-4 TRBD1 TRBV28 TGTGCCAGCAGGGTAGACAGGGCGGTCATTCAGTACTTC CASRVDRAVIQYF
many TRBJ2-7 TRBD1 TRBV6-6 TGTGCCAGCAGTTACTCTACGGGACAGGGGGCCTACGAGCAGTACTTC CASSYSTGQGAYEQYF
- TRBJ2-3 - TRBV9 TGTGCCAGCAGCGTAGCTGATGTTGGAGATACGCTGTATTTT CASSVADVGDTLYF
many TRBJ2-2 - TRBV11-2 TGTGCCAGCAGCTTAGAGGACACCGGGGAGCTGTTTTTT CASSLEDTGELFF
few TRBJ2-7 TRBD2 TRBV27 TGTGCCAGCAGCCGACTAGCGGATAGAGCCTACGAGCAGTACTTC CASSRLADRAYEQYF
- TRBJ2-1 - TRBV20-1 TGCAGTGCTAGGGGCCGGATTGGTGAGCAGTTCTTC CSARGRIGEQFF
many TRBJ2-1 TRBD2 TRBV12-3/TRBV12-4 TGTGCCAGCAGTCTCCTTGTTCGGACTAGCGTCTACAATGAGCAGTTCTTC CASSLLVRTSVYNEQFF
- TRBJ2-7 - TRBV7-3 TGTGCCAGCAGCTTAAAAGGACCGGGCCGATGGAGCTACGAGCAGTACTTC CASSLKGPGRWSYEQYF
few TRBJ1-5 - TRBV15 TGTGCCACCAGCAGAGGGAAGGGTTTAGAGCCCCAGCATTTT CATSRGKGLEPQHF
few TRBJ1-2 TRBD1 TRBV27 TGTGCCAGCAGTTTAACAGGGGGAATTGGCTACACCTTC CASSLTGGIGYTF
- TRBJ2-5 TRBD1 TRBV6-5 TGTGCCAGCAGGGAAGGGGGCCGCCAAGAGACCCAGTACTTC CASREGGRQETQYF
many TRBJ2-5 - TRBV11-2 TGTGCCAGCAGCTCAACAGGAGGGGGAGAGACCCAGTACTTC CASSSTGGGETQYF
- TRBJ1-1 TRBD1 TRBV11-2 TGTGCCAGCAGCTTGTGGTCGGGACAGAAAAAAACGAACACTGAAGCTTTCTTT CASSLWSGQKKTNTEAFF
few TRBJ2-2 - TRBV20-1 TGCAGTGCCAAGGACACGAACACCGGGGAGCTGTTTTTT CSAKDTNTGELFF
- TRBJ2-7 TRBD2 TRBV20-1 TGCAGTGCTAGGCCTAGCGGGACATACGAGCAGTACTTC CSARPSGTYEQYF
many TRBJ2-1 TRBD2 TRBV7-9 TGTGCCAGCAGCCCTCCCACGTCCAGCGGGAGGGTTGTTGAGCAGTTCTTC CASSPPTSSGRVVEQFF
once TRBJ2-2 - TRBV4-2 TGTGCCAGCAGCCAAGCCGGGGGTTCGGGATACGGGAACACCGGGGTGCTGTTTTTT CASSQAGGSGYGNTGVLFF
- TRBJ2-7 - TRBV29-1 TGCAGCGTTCACAGCAGGGACGAGCAGTACTTC CSVHSRDEQYF
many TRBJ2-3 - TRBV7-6 TGTGCCAGCAGCTTAATCTTGACAGATACGCAGTATTTT CASSLILTDTQYF